This TCR beta chain appears in the sequencing data of a study of cytomegalovirus exposure and HLA in healthy donors (dated 2017 in TCRdb). Some background on the complete study: An earlier analysis of more than 550 of the donors reported approximately 300 Gb of sequence data and 95 million to 140 million unique TCR beta sequences obtained from roughly 180 million T cells. An early release that covered fewer than 800 HLA-typed donors contained approximately 300 gigabases of sequencing data and tens of millions of unique TCR sequences. The genetic ancestry cluster associated with self-reported Caucasian donors included roughly four fifths of the roughly 360 genotyped donors. The study used immunosequencing to profile the T cell repertoires of approximately 690 subjects and linked those repertoires to cytomegalovirus serostatus. To predict cytomegalovirus infection status, the study brought together high-throughput TCR immunosequencing, statistical association of individual TCRs with disease status, and machine learning. Rather than drawing on any new phenotypic data, the later analysis identified candidate immune exposures from TCR beta sequences and the way those sequences occurred across donors. The number of donors typed differed by locus, with about 620-630 for A, B, C, DRB1 and DQB1, around 500 for DQA1, approximately 570 for DPA1, and 450 to 480 for DPB1. To study patterns of TCR occurrence, a later analysis re-analyzed previously published TCR beta repertoires from 650 to 750 donors and added high-resolution HLA genotyping. A separate validation cohort of about 110 different subjects was used in addition to the roughly 670-subject first cohort. Because of strong linkage in the cohort, roughly five DR-DQ haplotypes were treated as single units for association and clustering. To decide whether each TCR beta V gene segment behaved as functional or pseudogenic, an earlier analysis of over 500 of the donors relied on high-throughput TCR beta sequencing. Donor age, sex, ethnicity and CMV serostatus were compiled alongside the repertoire data. All discovery cohort repertoires had been generated on a single sequencing platform. Both class I and class II loci were covered by HLA typing, at four-digit resolution. The aim of the study was to test whether cataloging public T cell receptors could identify signatures of past pathogen exposure. A later genetic analysis used genome-wide SNP genotypes for about 65% of the 666 donors, treating that subset as a discovery cohort. Across some 400 genotyped donors of the cohort, an average of approximately 240,000 unique TCR beta nucleotide sequences per donor were sequenced, and roughly a sixth of those sequences were non-productive.

As concerns this clone: Its target antigen remains unknown. Qualities for individual bases were not recorded, and no much larger clone is one base off.

General conclusions and limits of the study: While some public TCRs were present in many individuals, most TCR sequences turned up only very rarely across donors. A later analysis reported that several top co-occurrence clusters appeared linked to parvovirus B19, influenza, CMV and Epstein-Barr virus. The 87-base-pair reads could not distinguish some IMGT-functional V segments, including TRBV6-2 and TRBV6-3, so those segments were excluded. Because counts were too low, more than 15 rarely observed V segments, including chromosome 9 orphons, were excluded from the earlier analysis of 587 of the donors. According to a later analysis, TCR association rates differed among HLA loci, with DRB1 alleles showing the most associated TCRs and HLA-C alleles showing the fewest. In a later analysis, HLA-associated TCR beta chains showed more clonal expansion and lower generation probabilities than non-associated chains that were equally common. In vitro tests confirmed that a few of the cytomegalovirus-associated TCR beta chains recognize cytomegalovirus antigens. In the study, 150 to 200 TCR beta chains were listed as associated with cytomegalovirus. The presence/absence analyses assumed that sequencing depth was roughly uniform across donors, and that assumption may not be true. In a later analysis, more than 15,000 TCR beta sequences were associated with specific HLA alleles at a false discovery rate of 0.05. Strong co-occurrence of HLA alleles, especially DR and DQ, made assigning TCR associations to individual alleles difficult. The classifier was reported to diagnose cytomegalovirus status with high specificity and sensitivity in both the original and validation cohorts. In a later genetic analysis, a missense DCLRE1C variant was associated with V-gene and J-gene trimming of TCR beta chains, and the association was replicated in an independent cohort. A further reported finding was that TCR beta sequences accurately predicted the HLA-A and HLA-B alleles for most subjects in the first cohort. The only immune exposure information available for the cohort was CMV serostatus. The authors suggested that the approach could potentially be extended to other disease states and immunological phenotypes. In an earlier analysis of approximately 590 of the donors, most TCR beta V segments appeared in productive rearrangements about 87% or about 30% of the time, broadly matching IMGT annotations. Only TCR beta chains were sequenced in this cohort, and the absence of alpha or paired-chain data limited detectable features. In a later analysis, most CMV-associated TCR beta chains were found to appear HLA-restricted, with HLA associations seemingly driven largely by CMV exposure. HLA typing was unavailable for some donors at each locus, so association tests used only the typed subset. Correlated functional status among segregating V segments might be attributable to linkage disequilibrium, but an unknown experimental factor could not be ruled out. According to a later genetic analysis, donors in an Asian-associated ancestry cluster had fewer N-insertions in productive TCRs than the roughly 660-donor mean. The sequencing pipeline was judged likely to have produced a cluster of highly shared sequence variants as a technical artifact.

The cohort consisted of some 730 healthy bone marrow donors. At the time of sampling, every cohort member was nominally healthy, though immune exposures that went unrecorded were likely present. The donor was CMV seronegative and belonged to the group of approximately 320 seronegative cohort members. Every donor gave a peripheral blood sample, and the peripheral blood mononuclear cells from that sample were used for TCR beta sequencing. The Qiagen DNeasy Blood Extraction Kit was used to extract genomic DNA from the blood cell samples. Library creation used the immunoSEQ multiplex PCR assay. The multiplex PCR relied on a mix of 60 forward primers for TCR Vbeta segments and 13 reverse primers for TCR Jbeta segments. A multiplex PCR assay on genomic DNA amplified the CDR3 region of rearranged TCR beta genes. On the Illumina HiSeq System, the amplified TCR beta libraries were sequenced as 87-base-pair reads. For the original study's pipeline: In a later analysis, around 80 million unique TCR beta chains were counted across the approximately 670 repertoires, and roughly 11 million of these chains were shared by at least two donors. To remove PCR and sequencing errors, raw reads were error-corrected and collapsed into unique sequences using a nearest-neighbor algorithm that merged closely related sequences. CDR3 sequences were aligned to IMGT reference sequences to assign V, D and J gene segments. For a sequence to be retained, at least a six-nucleotide match to both a V gene segment and a J gene segment was required. A rearrangement was called productive if the CDR3 had no stop codons and remained in frame with V and J, and every other rearrangement was called non-productive. CDR3 was defined according to IMGT convention as the region running from the second conserved V-encoded cysteine to the conserved J-encoded phenylalanine. The earlier analysis of 587 of the donors excluded sequences that lacked an unambiguous match to a single V gene segment. An earlier analysis of about 590 of the donors classified V segments as functional when productive rearrangements were above 56.7% and as segregating when the standard deviation between donors was above 5%. To diagnose cytomegalovirus status from the catalog of TCR beta chain sequences, a statistical classification framework was built. A later analysis assigned V and J genes by comparing TCR nucleotide sequences with IMGT/GENE-DB human TR gene sequences. A later analysis assigned CDR3 sequences and most-parsimonious VDJ recombination scenarios with the TCRdist pipeline. In a later analysis, each TCR beta chain was defined by its CDR3 amino acid sequence together with its V-gene family, and reads without a unique V-gene family were excluded. In a later analysis, around 650 highly shared, low-generation-probability nucleotide sequences were removed to address suspected cross-contamination and a sequencing artifact. In a later analysis, a clonal expansion index was calculated for each public chain from normalized within-repertoire ranks of inferred template counts. In a later analysis, generation probabilities were computed with a VDJ recombination model fitted to out-of-frame rearrangements, and the resulting probabilities were checked against IGoR. A later analysis scored TCR-TCR, TCR-HLA and TCR-CMV co-occurrence with hypergeometric tests, applying a repertoire-size bias correction to TCR pairs. A later analysis estimated false discovery rates by permuting HLA or CMV assignments 20 times. In a later analysis, co-occurring TCRs were grouped with DBSCAN, and TCRdist sequence similarity was added when clustering was performed within HLA-allele-positive subsets. Repertoires with fewer than 30,000 or more than 120,000 public chains were left out of co-occurrence clustering, as were about 5 repertoires with anomalous nucleotide sharing. The clones in this table, taken by TCRdb from immuneACCESS, are in-frame only. Not every clone is retained; where verified, under half of the shortfall comes from an unresolved V gene, and the cause of the rest is unknown. That table gives V, J and clone size, and the DNA gave D and trimming. Present in this sample are 95,000 to 150,000 clones, about 79% of which were seen just once. Of the sample, approximately 2% is held by the ten largest clones.

CDR1 and CDR2 are read off the germline V gene (reference sequence) as SGHNT and YYREEE. V is trimmed back by 4 bases and J by 2 bases, and the junction contains 9 bases that no gene match accounts for. The CDR3 runs 15 residues from the cysteine to the phenylalanine. This entry keeps only the CDR3 DNA: 45 bases, framed from base 1. The sequence was obtained from a middle-aged man in good health and CMV-seronegative. The chain links TRBV5-4 with TRBJ2-7; a stretch of 7 junction bases matches TRBD1. Sequences were obtained from PBMCs. CDR3 region: CASSPSGTVTYEQYF. DNA sequence: TGTGCCAGCAGCCCATCCGGGACAGTAACCTACGAGCAGTACTTC.